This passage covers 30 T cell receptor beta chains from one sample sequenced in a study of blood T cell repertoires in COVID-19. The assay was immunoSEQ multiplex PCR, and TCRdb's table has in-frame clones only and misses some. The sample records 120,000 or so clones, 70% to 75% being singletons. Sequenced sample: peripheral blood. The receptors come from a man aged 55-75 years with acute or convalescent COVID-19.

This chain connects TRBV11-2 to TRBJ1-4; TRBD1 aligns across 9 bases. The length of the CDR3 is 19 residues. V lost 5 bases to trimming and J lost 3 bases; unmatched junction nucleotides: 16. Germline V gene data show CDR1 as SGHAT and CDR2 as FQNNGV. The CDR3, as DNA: TGTGCCAGCAGCCCGCCTGGCCTTGACAGGGGGGCAGCTAATGAAAAACTGTTTTTT. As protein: CASSPPGLDRGAANEKLFF. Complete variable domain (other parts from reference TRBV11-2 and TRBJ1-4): EAGVAQSPRYKIIEKRQSVAFWCNPISGHATLYWYQQILGQGPKLLIQFQNNGVVDDSQLPKDRFSAERLKGVDSTLKIQPAKLEDSAVYLCASSPPGLDRGAANEKLFFGSGTQLSVL.

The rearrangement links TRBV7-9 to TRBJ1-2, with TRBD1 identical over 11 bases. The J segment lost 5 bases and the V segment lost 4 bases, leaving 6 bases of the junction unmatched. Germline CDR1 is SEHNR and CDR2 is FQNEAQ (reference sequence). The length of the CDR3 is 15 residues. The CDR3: CASSSGQGATYGYTF. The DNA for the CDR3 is TGTGCCAGCAGCTCCGGACAGGGGGCAACGTATGGCTACACCTTC.

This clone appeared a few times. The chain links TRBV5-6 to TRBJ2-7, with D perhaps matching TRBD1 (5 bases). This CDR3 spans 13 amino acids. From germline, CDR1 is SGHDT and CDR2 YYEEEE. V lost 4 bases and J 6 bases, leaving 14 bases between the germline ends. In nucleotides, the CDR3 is TGTGCCAGCAGCCCACCTAATACAGGCGAGCAGTACTTC. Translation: CASSPPNTGEQYF.

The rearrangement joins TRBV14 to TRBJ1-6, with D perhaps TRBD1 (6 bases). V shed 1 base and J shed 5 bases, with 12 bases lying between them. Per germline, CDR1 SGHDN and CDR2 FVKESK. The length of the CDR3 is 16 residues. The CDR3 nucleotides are TGTGCCAGCAGCCAAGTGAACAGGGCCCATAATTCACCCCTCCACTTT. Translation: CASSQVNRAHNSPLHF.

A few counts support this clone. The CDR3 loop reads CASSLSGGNYGYTF. The CDR3, as DNA: TGTGCCAGCAGCTTAAGCGGGGGGAACTATGGCTACACCTTC. This chain connects TRBV7-3 to TRBJ1-2; TRBD1 is a possible D gene (5 bases). Between the trimmed V and J ends, which lost 1 base and 2 bases, there was a span of 8 bases. This CDR3 comprises 14 residues. Germline CDR1 SGHTA, CDR2 FQGTGA.

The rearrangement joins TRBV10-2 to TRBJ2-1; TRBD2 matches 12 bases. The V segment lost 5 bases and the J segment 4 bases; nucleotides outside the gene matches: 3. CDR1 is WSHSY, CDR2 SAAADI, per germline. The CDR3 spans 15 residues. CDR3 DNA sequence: TGCGCCAGCAGTCCCGGACTAGCGGGATACAATGAGCAGTTCTTC. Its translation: CASSPGLAGYNEQFF.

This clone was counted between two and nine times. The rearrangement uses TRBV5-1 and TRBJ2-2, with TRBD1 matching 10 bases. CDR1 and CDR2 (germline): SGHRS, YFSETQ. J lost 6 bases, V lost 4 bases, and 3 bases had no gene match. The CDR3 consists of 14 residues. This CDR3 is CASSTGQGAGELFF. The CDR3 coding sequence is TGCGCCAGCAGCACCGGACAGGGGGCCGGGGAGCTGTTTTTT. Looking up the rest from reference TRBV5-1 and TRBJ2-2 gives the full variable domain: KAGVTQTPRYLIKTRGQQVTLSCSPISGHRSVSWYQQTPGQGLQFLFEYFSETQRNKGNFPGRFSGRQFSNSRSEMNVSTLELGDSALYLCASSTGQGAGELFFGEGSRLTVL.

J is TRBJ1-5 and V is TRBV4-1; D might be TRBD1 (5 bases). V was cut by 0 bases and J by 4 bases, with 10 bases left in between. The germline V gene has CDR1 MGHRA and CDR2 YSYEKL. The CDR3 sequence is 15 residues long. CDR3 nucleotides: TGCGCCAGCAGCCAAGATCGGGCAGGGAATCAGCCCCAGCATTTT. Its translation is CASSQDRAGNQPQHF.

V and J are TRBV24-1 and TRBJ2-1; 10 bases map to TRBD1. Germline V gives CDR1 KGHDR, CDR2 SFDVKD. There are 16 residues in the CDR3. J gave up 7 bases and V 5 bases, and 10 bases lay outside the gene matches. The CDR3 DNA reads TGTGCCACCAGTGCAGAGGGGACAGGGGTGAGGAATGAGCAGTTCTTC. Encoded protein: CATSAEGTGVRNEQFF.

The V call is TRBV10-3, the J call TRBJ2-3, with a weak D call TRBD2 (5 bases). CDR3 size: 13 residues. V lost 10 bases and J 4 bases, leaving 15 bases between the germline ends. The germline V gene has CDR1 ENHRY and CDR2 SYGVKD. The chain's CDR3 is CATHRGIADTQYF. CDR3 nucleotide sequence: TGTGCCACTCACCGAGGGATTGCAGATACGCAGTATTTT.

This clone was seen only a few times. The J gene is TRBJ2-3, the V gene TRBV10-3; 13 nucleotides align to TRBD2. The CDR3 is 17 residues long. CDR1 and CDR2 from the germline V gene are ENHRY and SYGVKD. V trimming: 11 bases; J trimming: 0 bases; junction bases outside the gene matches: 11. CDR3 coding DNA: TGTGCCGCCTCGAGGACTAGCGGGAGTGCGAGCACAGATACGCAGTATTTT. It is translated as CAASRTSGSASTDTQYF.

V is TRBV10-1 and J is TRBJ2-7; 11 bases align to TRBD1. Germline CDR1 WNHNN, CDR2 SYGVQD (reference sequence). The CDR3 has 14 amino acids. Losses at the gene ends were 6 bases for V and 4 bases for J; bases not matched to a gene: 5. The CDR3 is CASSRGQGEYEQYF. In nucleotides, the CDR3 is TGCGCCAGCAGCAGGGGACAGGGGGAATACGAGCAGTACTTC.

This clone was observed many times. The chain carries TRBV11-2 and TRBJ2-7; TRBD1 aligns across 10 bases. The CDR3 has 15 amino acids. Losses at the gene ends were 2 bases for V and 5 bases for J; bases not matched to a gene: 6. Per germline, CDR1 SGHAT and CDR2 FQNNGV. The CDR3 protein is CASSLRTGGTDEQYF. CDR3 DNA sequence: TGTGCCAGCAGCTTAAGGACAGGGGGAACCGACGAGCAGTACTTC.

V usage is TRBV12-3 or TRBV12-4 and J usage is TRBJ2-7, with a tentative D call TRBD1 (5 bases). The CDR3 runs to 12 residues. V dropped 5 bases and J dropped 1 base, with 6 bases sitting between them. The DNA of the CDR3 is TGTGCCAGCAGTCGACAGTCCTACGAGCAGTACTTC. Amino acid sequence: CASSRQSYEQYF.

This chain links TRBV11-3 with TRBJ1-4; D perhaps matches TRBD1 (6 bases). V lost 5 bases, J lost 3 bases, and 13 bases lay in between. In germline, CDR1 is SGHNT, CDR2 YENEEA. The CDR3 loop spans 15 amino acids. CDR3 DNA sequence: TGTGCCAGCAGCCCCGGGGGGGCGTCTAATGAAAAACTGTTTTTT. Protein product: CASSPGGASNEKLFF.

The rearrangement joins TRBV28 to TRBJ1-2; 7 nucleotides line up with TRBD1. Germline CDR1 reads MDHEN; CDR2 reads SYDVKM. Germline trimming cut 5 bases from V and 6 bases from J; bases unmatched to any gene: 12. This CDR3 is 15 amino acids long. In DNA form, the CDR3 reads TGTGCCAGCAGTCTCCCCGACAGGGCGTTCAATGGCTACACCTTC. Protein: CASSLPDRAFNGYTF.

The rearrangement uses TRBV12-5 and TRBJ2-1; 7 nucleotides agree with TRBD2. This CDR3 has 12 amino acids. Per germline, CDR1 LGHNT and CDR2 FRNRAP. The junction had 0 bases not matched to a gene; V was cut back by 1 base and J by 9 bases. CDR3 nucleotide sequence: TGTGCTAGTGGTTTGGGGACTAGTGAGCAGTTCTTC. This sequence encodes CASGLGTSEQFF.

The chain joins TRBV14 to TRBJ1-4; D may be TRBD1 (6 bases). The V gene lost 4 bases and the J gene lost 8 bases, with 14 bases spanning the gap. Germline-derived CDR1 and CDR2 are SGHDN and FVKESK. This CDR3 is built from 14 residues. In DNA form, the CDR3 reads TGTGCCAGCAGCCGTTCCACAGGGTACGAAAAACTGTTTTTT. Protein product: CASSRSTGYEKLFF. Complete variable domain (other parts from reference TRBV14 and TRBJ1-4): EAGVTQFPSHSVIEKGQTVTLRCDPISGHDNLYWYRRVMGKEIKFLLHFVKESKQDESGMPNNRFLAERTGGTYSTLKVQPAELEDSGVYFCASSRSTGYEKLFFGSGTQLSVL.

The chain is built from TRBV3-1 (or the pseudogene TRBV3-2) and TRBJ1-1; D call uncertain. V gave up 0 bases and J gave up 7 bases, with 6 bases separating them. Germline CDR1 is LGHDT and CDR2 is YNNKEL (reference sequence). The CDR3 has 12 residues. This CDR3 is CASSQDASEAFF. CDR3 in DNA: TGTGCCAGCAGCCAAGATGCCAGTGAAGCTTTCTTT.

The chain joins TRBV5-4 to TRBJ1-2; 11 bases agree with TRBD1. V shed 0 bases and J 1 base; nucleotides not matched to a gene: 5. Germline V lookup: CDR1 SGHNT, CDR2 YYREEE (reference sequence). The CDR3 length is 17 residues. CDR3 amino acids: CASSLDVGQGGNYGYTF. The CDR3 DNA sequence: TGTGCCAGCAGCTTGGATGTGGGACAGGGGGGTAACTATGGCTACACCTTC.

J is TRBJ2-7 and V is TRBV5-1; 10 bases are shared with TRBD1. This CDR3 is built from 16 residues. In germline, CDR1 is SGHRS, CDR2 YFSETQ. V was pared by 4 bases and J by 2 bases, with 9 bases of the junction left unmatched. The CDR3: CASSPSPGTGAYEQYF. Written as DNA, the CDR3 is TGCGCCAGCAGCCCGTCTCCCGGGACAGGGGCCTACGAGCAGTACTTC.

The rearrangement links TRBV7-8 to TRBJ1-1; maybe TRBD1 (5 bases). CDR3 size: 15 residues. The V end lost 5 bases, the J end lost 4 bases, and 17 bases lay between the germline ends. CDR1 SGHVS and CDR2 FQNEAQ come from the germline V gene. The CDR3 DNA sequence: TGTGCCAGCAGCCCGCGGACACGTGTTGCCACTGAAGCTTTCTTT. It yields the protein CASSPRTRVATEAFF.

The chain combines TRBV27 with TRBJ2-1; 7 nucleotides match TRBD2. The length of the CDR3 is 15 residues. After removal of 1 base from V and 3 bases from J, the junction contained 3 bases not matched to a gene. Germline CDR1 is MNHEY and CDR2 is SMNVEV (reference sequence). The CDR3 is CASSLWGGYYNEQFF. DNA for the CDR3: TGTGCCAGCAGTTTATGGGGGGGGTACTACAATGAGCAGTTCTTC.

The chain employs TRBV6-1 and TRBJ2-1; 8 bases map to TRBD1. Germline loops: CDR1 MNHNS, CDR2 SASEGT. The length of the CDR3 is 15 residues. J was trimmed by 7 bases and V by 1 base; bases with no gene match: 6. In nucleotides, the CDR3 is TGTGCCAGCAGTGAAGTGGACAGGGTAGGGAATGAGCAGTTCTTC. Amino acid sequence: CASSEVDRVGNEQFF.

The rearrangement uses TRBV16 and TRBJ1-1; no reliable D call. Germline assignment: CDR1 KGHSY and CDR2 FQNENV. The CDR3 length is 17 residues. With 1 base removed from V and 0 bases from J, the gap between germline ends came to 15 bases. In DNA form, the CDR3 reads TGTGCCAGCAGCCAATTTTTGTCTGAACTAATGAACACTGAAGCTTTCTTT. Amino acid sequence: CASSQFLSELMNTEAFF.

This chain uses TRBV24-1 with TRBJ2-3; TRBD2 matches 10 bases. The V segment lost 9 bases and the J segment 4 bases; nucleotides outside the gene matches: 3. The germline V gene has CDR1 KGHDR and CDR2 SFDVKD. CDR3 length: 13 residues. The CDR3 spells CATGTSAPDTQYF. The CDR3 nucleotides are TGTGCCACCGGGACTAGCGCACCAGATACGCAGTATTTT.

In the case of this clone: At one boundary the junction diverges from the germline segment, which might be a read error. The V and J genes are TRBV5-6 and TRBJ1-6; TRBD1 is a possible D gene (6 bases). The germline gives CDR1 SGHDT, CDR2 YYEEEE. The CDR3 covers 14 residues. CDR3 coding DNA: TGTGCCAGCAGCTTGGCTCCTTTGACAGGCGAGCCCTTTTTT. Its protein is CASSLAPLTGEPFF.

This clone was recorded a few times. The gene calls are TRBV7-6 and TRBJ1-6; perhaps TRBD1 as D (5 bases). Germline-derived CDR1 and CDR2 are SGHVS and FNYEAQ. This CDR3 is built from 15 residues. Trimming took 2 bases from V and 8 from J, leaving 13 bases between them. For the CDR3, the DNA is TGTGCCAGCAGCTTAAATGCAGGGCAGGATTCACCCCTCCACTTT. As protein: CASSLNAGQDSPLHF.

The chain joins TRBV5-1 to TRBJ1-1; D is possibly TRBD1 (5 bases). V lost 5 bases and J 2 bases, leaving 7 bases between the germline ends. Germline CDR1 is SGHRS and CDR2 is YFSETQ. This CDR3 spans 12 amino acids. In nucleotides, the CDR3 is TGCGCCAGCAGACAGGTTAACACTGAAGCTTTCTTT. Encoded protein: CASRQVNTEAFF.

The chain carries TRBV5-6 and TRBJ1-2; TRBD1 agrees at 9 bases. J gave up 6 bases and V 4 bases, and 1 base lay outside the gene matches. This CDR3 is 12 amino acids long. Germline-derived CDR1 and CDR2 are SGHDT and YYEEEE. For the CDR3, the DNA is TGTGCCAGCAGCGACAGGGGGGATGGCTACACCTTC. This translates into CASSDRGDGYTF.